What follows describes a single TCR beta chain. The data originate from a study of blood T cell repertoires in COVID-19. Across the study: COVID-19 samples collected from the United States, Italy and Spain covered acute and convalescent phases.

V lost 2 bases, J lost 4 bases, and 1 base stayed unmatched. The germline gives CDR1 SGHVS, CDR2 FQNEAQ. The CDR3 is 14 amino acids. Some clones are missing from TCRdb's copy, which holds only in-frame ones; the method was immunoSEQ multiplex PCR. The table lists just over 300,000 clones, about 91% of them singletons. The chain employs TRBV7-8 and TRBJ1-3; TRBD1 matches 8 bases. This clonotype was sampled from a woman aged 40-49 years who had recovered from COVID-19. Sequences were obtained from PBMCs or T cells enriched from blood (not recorded which). As DNA, the CDR3 is TGTGCCAGCAGCTTACAGGGGGCGGGAAACACCATATATTTT. This encodes CASSLQGAGNTIYF.